These 29 T cell receptor beta chains came from one sample sequenced in a study of T cells in Graves' hyperthyroidism and ophthalmopathy. It was RNA transcripts that yielded the amplified TCR beta CDR3 regions. A first-round RT-PCR of the TCR CDR3 used the HTBI primer set. One entry per CDR3 protein results from TCRdb running MiXCR on the multiplex PCR reads. Counted here are fewer than 600,000 distinct CDR3 sequences, 13% to 15% occurring once; the ten biggest clones make up about a sixth. What was sequenced was blood. Source of these receptors: a woman under 30 with Graves' hyperthyroidism.

Many counts were recorded for this clonotype. The chain is built from TRBV20-1 and TRBJ1-2; no clear D gene. There are 13 residues in the CDR3. Trimming pared 6 bases from V and 6 bases from J, leaving 17 bases between. The germline CDR1 and CDR2 sequences are DFQATT and SNEGSKA (reference sequence). The CDR3 sequence: CSALSRAANGYTF. The CDR3, as DNA: TGCAGTGCCTTAAGTCGGGCAGCCAATGGCTACACCTTC.

This clonotype was seen ten or more times. V is TRBV19 and J is TRBJ2-1; 11 positions match TRBD2. The CDR3 has 15 residues. With V trimmed by 3 bases and J by 8 bases, 6 bases remained unmatched. Germline CDR1 reads LNHDA; CDR2 reads SQIVND (reference sequence). As DNA, the CDR3 is TGTGCCAGTAGTATCGTAGCGGGAGGGAGTGATGAGCAGTTCTTC. This codes for CASSIVAGGSDEQFF. The whole variable domain, remainder taken from reference TRBV19 and TRBJ2-1, is DGGITQSPKYLFRKEGQNVTLSCEQNLNHDAMYWYRQDPGQGLRLIYYSQIVNDFQKGDIAEGYSVSREKKESFPLTVTSAQKNPTAFYLCASSIVAGGSDEQFFGPGTRLTVL.

This clonotype was recorded once. The V and J genes are TRBV19 and TRBJ2-5, with TRBD1 identical over 8 bases. Trimming took 4 bases from V and 5 from J; bases not matched to a gene: 12. The CDR3 consists of 16 residues. CDR1 and CDR2 from the germline V gene are LNHDA and SQIVND (reference sequence). This CDR3 reads CASSNRTGPKRETQYF. CDR3 sequence (DNA): TGTGCCAGTAGTAACCGGACAGGGCCGAAGAGGGAGACCCAGTACTTC.

This clonotype showed up many times. The chain is built from TRBV7-9 and TRBJ2-7; 10 positions agree with TRBD1. V gave up 1 base and J gave up 5 bases; unmatched junction bases: 11. The CDR3 is 17 amino acids. Germline assignment: CDR1 SEHNR and CDR2 FQNEAQ (reference sequence). CDR3 DNA: TGTGCCAGCAGCTTAGTCTCCGGGGACAGGGGAGGGAACGAGCAGTACTTC. This sequence encodes CASSLVSGDRGGNEQYF.

The CDR3 region is CASRPGRGNTEAFF. DNA for the CDR3: TGTGCCAGTAGACCGGGACGGGGAAACACTGAAGCTTTCTTT. This chain connects TRBV19 to TRBJ1-1, with TRBD1 as a possible D gene (5 bases). V dropped 6 bases and J dropped 2 bases, with 13 bases sitting between them. CDR3 length: 14 residues. CDR1 is LNHDA, CDR2 SQIVND, per germline (reference sequence).

This clonotype has ten or more counts. The rearrangement links TRBV30 to TRBJ1-5; D remains unclear. The germline V and J ends were trimmed by 5 bases and 6 bases, with 17 bases remaining between them. Germline V gene lookup returns CDR1 GTSNPN and CDR2 SVGIG (reference sequence). The CDR3 spans 14 residues. The CDR3 spells CAWAQGWGVQPQHF. The CDR3 nucleotides read TGTGCCTGGGCTCAAGGTTGGGGTGTTCAGCCCCAGCATTTT.

This clonotype was seen repeatedly, ten times or more. The genes are TRBV12-3 or TRBV12-4 and TRBJ1-2; no firm D call. Trimming pared 7 bases from V and 4 bases from J, leaving 19 bases between. The CDR3 length is 15 residues. CDR3 in DNA: TGTGCCAGCACCAGGACCCGAGTCACGTCCTATGGCTACACCTTC. This gives the protein CASTRTRVTSYGYTF.

This clonotype has at least ten counts. The V call is TRBV3-1, the J call TRBJ1-5; a weak D match, TRBD1 (5 bases). Deletions cut 0 bases from V and 0 bases from J, with 6 bases between. This CDR3 has 15 residues. Germline CDR1 and CDR2: LGHDT and YNNKEL (reference sequence). Here the CDR3 DNA reads TGTGCCAGCAGCCAAGAAGGGGATAGCAATCAGCCCCAGCATTTT. Amino acid sequence: CASSQEGDSNQPQHF.

This clonotype has more than one count but fewer than ten. V usage is TRBV30 and J usage is TRBJ2-2; 8 nucleotides align to TRBD2. Losses at the gene ends were 3 bases for V and 7 bases for J; bases not matched to a gene: 1. CDR1 and CDR2 from the germline V gene are GTSNPN and SVGIG (reference sequence). CDR3 length equals 12 residues. The CDR3 region is CAWSGRVGELFF. The CDR3 nucleotides read TGTGCCTGGAGCGGGAGGGTCGGGGAGCTGTTTTTT.

This clonotype was recorded many times. This rearrangement joins TRBV12-3 or TRBV12-4 to TRBJ2-7; no reliable D call. CDR3 length equals 11 residues. With 6 bases removed from V and 9 bases from J, the gap between germline ends came to 12 bases. CDR3 in amino acids: CASRKSKAQYF. In DNA, the CDR3 is TGTGCCAGCAGAAAGAGTAAGGCGCAGTACTTC.

The V gene is TRBV18, the J gene TRBJ1-4, with D tentatively TRBD1 (6 bases). This CDR3 region has 17 residues. V was trimmed by 3 bases and J by 0 bases, leaving 14 bases between them. The V gene's germline CDR1 is KGHSH and CDR2 LQKENI. The DNA for the CDR3 is TGTGCCAGCTCACCGGGGCAGGGGATTGCAACTAATGAAAAACTGTTTTTT. It is translated as CASSPGQGIATNEKLFF.

This clonotype was seen many times. The V call is TRBV12-3 or TRBV12-4, the J call TRBJ1-1; no clear D gene. The CDR3 totals 11 residues. V dropped 7 bases and J dropped 2 bases, with 5 bases sitting between them. Here the CDR3 DNA reads TGTGCCAGCAATCGAAACACTGAAGCTTTCTTT. It yields the protein CASNRNTEAFF.

The chain links TRBV4-1 to TRBJ2-3; 13 bases align to TRBD2. The CDR3 runs to 16 residues. The germline CDR1 and CDR2 sequences are MGHRA and YSYEKL. V lost 4 bases, J lost 2 bases, and 3 bases stayed unmatched. DNA of the CDR3: TGCGCCAGCAGCCGCACTAGCGGGAGGGACACAGATACGCAGTATTTT. Translating gives CASSRTSGRDTDTQYF.

The rearrangement uses TRBV27 and TRBJ1-6; 10 nucleotides match TRBD1. The germline gives CDR1 MNHEY, CDR2 SMNVEV (reference sequence). J gave up 7 bases and V 6 bases, and 6 bases lay outside the gene matches. The CDR3 extends over 15 amino acids. In nucleotides, the CDR3 is TGTGCCAGCAGCCGGGACAGGGGAAGGAATTCACCCCTCCACTTT. This sequence encodes CASSRDRGRNSPLHF.

Of note for this clonotype: A single base separates this from a much larger clone, so it may be a read error. The rearrangement uses TRBV6-1 and TRBJ2-3; the D gene could be TRBD1 or TRBD2 (5 bases each). Germline loops: CDR1 MNHNS, CDR2 SASEGT. V lost 7 bases, J lost 2 bases, and 10 bases lay in between. The CDR3 is 13 amino acids. The CDR3, as DNA: TGTGCCAGCACGAAGGGGACCACAGATACGCAGTATTTT. Its translation is CASTKGTTDTQYF.

This clonotype was observed at least ten times. This sequence joins TRBV5-1 and TRBJ2-7; 9 positions match TRBD1. Germline V gene sequence: CDR1 SGHRS, CDR2 YFSETQ. Trimming removed 5 bases from V and 4 bases from J; junction bases left unmatched: 7. The CDR3 is made up of 14 amino acids. In nucleotides, the CDR3 is TGCGCCAGCAGTCCCCGACAGGGGGGTTACGAGCAGTACTTC. Its translation is CASSPRQGGYEQYF.

A word on this clonotype: A much larger clone sits a single nucleotide away, making a read error possible. The chain links TRBV28 to TRBJ2-5; D remains unclear. This CDR3 is built from 14 residues. Trimming left V 3 bases short and J 0 bases short, with 8 bases between. Germline values: CDR1 MDHEN, CDR2 SYDVKM. CDR3 residues: CASSLLDDQETQYF. The CDR3, as DNA: TGTGCCAGCAGTTTGCTGGACGACCAAGAGACCCAGTACTTC. Full variable domain (rest looked up from reference TRBV28 and TRBJ2-5): DVKVTQSSRYLVKRTGEKVFLECVQDMDHENMFWYRQDPGLGLRLIYFSYDVKMKEKGDIPEGYSVSREKKERFSLILESASTNQTSMYLCASSLLDDQETQYFGPGTRLLVL.

This clonotype was recorded at least ten times. The chain combines TRBV12-3 or TRBV12-4 with TRBJ2-3; 8 nucleotides line up with TRBD2. This CDR3 comprises 15 residues. Trimming at V came to 4 bases and at J to 4 bases, leaving 7 bases not matched to a gene. The CDR3 region has the DNA TGTGCCAGCAGTTCCGGGACTAGATACCCAGATACGCAGTATTTT. This encodes CASSSGTRYPDTQYF.

This clonotype was seen repeatedly, ten times or more. The chain links TRBV30 to TRBJ2-5; 8 nucleotides line up with TRBD1. V dropped 3 bases and J dropped 1; count of bases not matched to a gene: 4. CDR1 and CDR2 from the germline V gene are GTSNPN and SVGIG (reference sequence). The CDR3 is made up of 14 amino acids. CDR3 residues: CAWRYRGSQETQYF. CDR3 coding DNA: TGTGCCTGGAGGTACAGGGGGTCCCAAGAGACCCAGTACTTC. Full variable domain (outside the CDR3, taken from reference TRBV30 and TRBJ2-5): SQTIHQWPATLVQPVGSPLSLECTVEGTSNPNLYWYRQAAGRGLQLLFYSVGIGQISSEVPQNLSASRPQDRQFILSSKKLLLSDSGFYLCAWRYRGSQETQYFGPGTRLLVL.

The table lists this clonotype with many counts. The chain joins TRBV3-1 to TRBJ2-1; D uncertain. Between the trimmed V and J ends, which lost 3 bases and 7 bases, there was a span of 13 bases. The CDR3 is 14 residues long. Germline values: CDR1 LGHDT, CDR2 YNNKEL (reference sequence). This CDR3 is CASSHPQERNEQFF. In DNA form, the CDR3 reads TGTGCCAGCAGCCATCCCCAAGAACGAAATGAGCAGTTCTTC.

Many counts were recorded for this clonotype. V and J are TRBV12-3 or TRBV12-4 and TRBJ2-1; TRBD2 agrees at 13 bases. CDR3 length equals 16 residues. The ends lost 5 bases at V and 8 bases at J; junction bases unmatched: 9. The CDR3, as DNA: TGTGCCAGCAGTCCAAGGACTAGCGGGAGAATCTATGAGCAGTTCTTC. As protein: CASSPRTSGRIYEQFF.

The table lists this clonotype with a few counts. This chain uses TRBV6-1 with TRBJ2-1; 8 nucleotides align to TRBD1. Germline assignment: CDR1 MNHNS and CDR2 SASEGT. This CDR3 has 15 residues. Trimming cost V 3 bases and J 3 bases; bases outside gene matches: 4. The CDR3 region has the DNA TGTGCCAGCAGTGAGGTTGGACAGGGCTACAATGAGCAGTTCTTC. It specifies CASSEVGQGYNEQFF.

The chain combines TRBV7-3 with TRBJ2-1; no clear D gene. The CDR3 length is 13 residues. The germline V and J ends were trimmed by 2 bases and 8 bases, with 10 bases remaining between them. Germline V gene sequence: CDR1 SGHTA, CDR2 FQGTGA. CDR3 nucleotides: TGTGCCAGCAGCTTACTACCTCAACATGAGCAGTTCTTC. Protein: CASSLLPQHEQFF.

This clonotype was seen a handful of times. The chain links TRBV20-1 to TRBJ2-7; 7 bases map to TRBD2. CDR3 length equals 14 residues. Germline V gene sequence: CDR1 DFQATT, CDR2 SNEGSKA (reference sequence). V lost 0 bases, J lost 3 bases, and 5 bases stayed unmatched. The CDR3 nucleotides read TGCAGTGCTAGAGATAGGGCTAGCGGCTACGAGCAGTACTTC. It specifies CSARDRASGYEQYF.

This clonotype was seen ten or more times. In nucleotides, the CDR3 is TGTGCCAGCTCCGTCGCCCCACATGTATTTAATGAAAAACTGTTTTTT. Translation gives CASSVAPHVFNEKLFF. V usage is TRBV18 and J usage is TRBJ1-4; the D is unclear. Deletions cut 6 bases from V and 4 bases from J, with 18 bases between. CDR1 is KGHSH, CDR2 LQKENI, per germline. The CDR3 sequence is 16 residues long. Filled out from reference TRBV18 and TRBJ1-4, the complete variable domain reads NAGVMQNPRHLVRRRGQEARLRCSPMKGHSHVYWYRQLPEEGLKFMVYLQKENIIDESGMPKERFSAEFPKEGPSILRIQQVVRGDSAAYFCASSVAPHVFNEKLFFGSGTQLSVL.

The J gene is TRBJ2-1, the V gene TRBV20-1; 12 bases line up with TRBD2. J gave up 3 bases and V 6 bases, and 0 bases lay outside the gene matches. Germline V gene sequence: CDR1 DFQATT, CDR2 SNEGSKA (reference sequence). The CDR3 consists of 13 residues. The DNA of the CDR3 is TGCAGTGCGACTAGCGGGAGCTACAATGAGCAGTTCTTC. It codes for CSATSGSYNEQFF.

This clonotype occurred many times. This chain connects TRBV24-1 to TRBJ2-7; 8 bases fit TRBD2. The CDR3 sequence is 15 residues long. J was trimmed by 2 bases and V by 5 bases; bases with no gene match: 7. The V gene's germline CDR1 is KGHDR and CDR2 SFDVKD. The CDR3 sequence is CATSAAGGGAYEQYF. The DNA of the CDR3 is TGTGCCACCAGTGCTGCGGGGGGCGGGGCCTACGAGCAGTACTTC.

This clonotype was found many times. The V gene is TRBV20-1, the J gene TRBJ1-4, with D perhaps TRBD1 (5 bases). Germline CDR1 and CDR2: DFQATT and SNEGSKA (reference sequence). The germline V and J ends were trimmed by 0 bases and 4 bases, with 15 bases remaining between them. The CDR3 length is 16 residues. The CDR3 region is CSARDLGPAFNEKLFF. In DNA form, the CDR3 reads TGCAGTGCTAGAGATCTGGGGCCCGCCTTTAATGAAAAACTGTTTTTT.

DNA of the CDR3: TGCAGCGTTTTGACAGGGGGCCACGAGCAGTACGTC. Amino acids: CSVLTGGHEQYV. V usage is TRBV29-1 and J usage is TRBJ2-7, with 10 bases lining up with TRBD1. The CDR3 has 12 amino acids. Looked up from germline, CDR1 is SQVTM and CDR2 is ANQGSEA. Losses at the gene ends were 5 bases for V and 5 bases for J; bases not matched to a gene: 3.